The clone carrying this T cell receptor (beta chain) was observed once. TCR beta VDJ and CDR3 profiling used genomic DNA as template. One entry per CDR3 protein results from TCRdb running MiXCR on the reads. Of around 200,000 distinct CDR3 sequences listed, roughly 53% are singletons. Whoever was chosen for sequencing had shown CD8+CD57+ cell expansion by flow cytometry. This record comes from a study of CD8+CD57+ T cells in acquired aplastic anemia. CDR1 is SGDLS, CDR2 YYNGEE, per germline. Unmatched junction bases numbered 3, after V lost 0 bases and J lost 2 bases. CDR3 length: 15 amino acids. The V and J genes are TRBV9 and TRBJ1-2; 8 bases agree with TRBD1. Sequenced material: sorted CD4+, CD8+, or CD8+CD57+ T cells (not recorded which) from PBMCs. The source is a human donor with aplastic anemia. The DNA for the CDR3 is TGTGCCAGCAGCGTAGAAACAGGGGGGAACTATGGCTACACCTTC. Encoded protein: CASSVETGGNYGYTF.